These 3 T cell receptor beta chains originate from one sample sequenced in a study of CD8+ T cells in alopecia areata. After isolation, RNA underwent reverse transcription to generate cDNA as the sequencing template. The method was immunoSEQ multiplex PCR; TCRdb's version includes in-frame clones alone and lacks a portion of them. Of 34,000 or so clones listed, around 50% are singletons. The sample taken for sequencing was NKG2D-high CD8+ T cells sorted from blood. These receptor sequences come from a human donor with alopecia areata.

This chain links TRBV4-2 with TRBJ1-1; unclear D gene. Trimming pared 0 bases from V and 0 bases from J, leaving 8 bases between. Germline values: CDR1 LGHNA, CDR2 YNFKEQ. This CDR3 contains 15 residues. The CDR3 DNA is TGTGCCAGCAGCCAAGATCACGTCTTGAACACTGAAGCTTTCTTT. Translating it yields CASSQDHVLNTEAFF.

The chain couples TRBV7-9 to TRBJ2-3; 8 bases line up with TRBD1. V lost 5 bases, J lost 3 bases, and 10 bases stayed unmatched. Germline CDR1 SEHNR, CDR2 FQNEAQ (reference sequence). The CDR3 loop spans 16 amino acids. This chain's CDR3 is CASSARPRGLTDTQYF. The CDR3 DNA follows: TGTGCCAGCAGCGCACGCCCCAGGGGGCTGACAGATACGCAGTATTTT.

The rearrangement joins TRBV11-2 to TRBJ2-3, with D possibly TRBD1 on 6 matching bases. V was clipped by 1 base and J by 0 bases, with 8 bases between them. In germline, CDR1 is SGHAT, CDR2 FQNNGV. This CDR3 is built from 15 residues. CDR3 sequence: CASSLGTASTDTQYF. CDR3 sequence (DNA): TGTGCCAGCAGCTTAGGGACAGCTAGCACAGATACGCAGTATTTT. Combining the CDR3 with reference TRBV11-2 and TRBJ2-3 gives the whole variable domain EAGVAQSPRYKIIEKRQSVAFWCNPISGHATLYWYQQILGQGPKLLIQFQNNGVVDDSQLPKDRFSAERLKGVDSTLKIQPAKLEDSAVYLCASSLGTASTDTQYFGPGTRLTVL.